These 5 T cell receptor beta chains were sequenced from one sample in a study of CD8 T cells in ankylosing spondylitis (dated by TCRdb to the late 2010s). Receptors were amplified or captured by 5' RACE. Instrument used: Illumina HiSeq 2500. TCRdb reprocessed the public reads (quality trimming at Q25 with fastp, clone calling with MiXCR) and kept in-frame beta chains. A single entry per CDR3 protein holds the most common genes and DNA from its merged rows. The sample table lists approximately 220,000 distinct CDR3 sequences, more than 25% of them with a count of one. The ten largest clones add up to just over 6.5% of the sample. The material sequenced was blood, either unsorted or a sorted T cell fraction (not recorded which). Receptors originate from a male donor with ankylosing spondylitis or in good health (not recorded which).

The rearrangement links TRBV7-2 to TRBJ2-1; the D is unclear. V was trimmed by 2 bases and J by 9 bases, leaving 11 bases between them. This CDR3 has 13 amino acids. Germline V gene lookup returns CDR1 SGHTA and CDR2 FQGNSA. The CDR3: CASSLIASGEQFF. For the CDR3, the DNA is TGTGCCAGCAGCTTAATCGCCTCTGGTGAGCAGTTCTTC.

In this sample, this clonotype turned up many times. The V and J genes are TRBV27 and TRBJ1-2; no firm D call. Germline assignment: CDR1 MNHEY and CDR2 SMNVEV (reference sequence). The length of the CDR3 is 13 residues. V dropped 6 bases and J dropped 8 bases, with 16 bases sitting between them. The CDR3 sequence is CASSDPWGGGYTF. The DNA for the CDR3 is TGTGCCAGCAGCGACCCTTGGGGAGGCGGCTACACCTTC.

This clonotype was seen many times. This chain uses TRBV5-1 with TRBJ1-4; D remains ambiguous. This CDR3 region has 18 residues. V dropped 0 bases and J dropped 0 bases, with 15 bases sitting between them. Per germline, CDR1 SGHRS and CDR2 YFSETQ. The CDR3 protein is CASSLGLRNGATNEKLFF. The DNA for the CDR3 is TGCGCCAGCAGCTTGGGGCTTCGGAACGGTGCAACTAATGAAAAACTGTTTTTT.

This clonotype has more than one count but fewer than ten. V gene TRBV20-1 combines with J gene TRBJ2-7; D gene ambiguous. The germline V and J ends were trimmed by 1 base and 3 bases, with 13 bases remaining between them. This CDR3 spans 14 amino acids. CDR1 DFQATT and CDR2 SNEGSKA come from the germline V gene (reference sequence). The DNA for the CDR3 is TGCAGTGCTAGAGGGCGGTTAATCGGCTACGAGCAGTACTTC. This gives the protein CSARGRLIGYEQYF.

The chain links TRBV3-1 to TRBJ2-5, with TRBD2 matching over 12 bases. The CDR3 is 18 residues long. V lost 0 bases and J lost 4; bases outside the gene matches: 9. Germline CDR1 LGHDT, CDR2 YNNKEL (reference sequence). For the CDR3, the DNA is TGTGCCAGCAGCCAAGATTGGGGAGGACTAGCGGGACGAGAGACCCAGTACTTC. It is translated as CASSQDWGGLAGRETQYF.